This T cell receptor beta chain was identified in a study of shared clonotypes between healthy human individuals. TCRdb's copy holds only in-frame clones and misses some; the assay was immunoSEQ multiplex PCR. The data contain more than 2 million clones, around 95% of them singletons. The germline V gene encodes CDR1 SNHLY and CDR2 FYNNEI. V lost 6 bases, J lost 5 bases, and 18 bases lay in between. CDR3 size: 15 residues. V usage is TRBV2 and J usage is TRBJ2-3, with D perhaps matching TRBD2 (7 bases). The receptor was isolated from a man aged 18-30 years in good health. Sequenced: naive CD4+ T cells sorted from blood. Stated subset: CD45RA+ positively selected. The CDR3, as DNA: TGTGCCAGCAGGAGGGGCCCAGGGGAGGGAGATACGCAGTATTTT. The encoded protein is CASRRGPGEGDTQYF.